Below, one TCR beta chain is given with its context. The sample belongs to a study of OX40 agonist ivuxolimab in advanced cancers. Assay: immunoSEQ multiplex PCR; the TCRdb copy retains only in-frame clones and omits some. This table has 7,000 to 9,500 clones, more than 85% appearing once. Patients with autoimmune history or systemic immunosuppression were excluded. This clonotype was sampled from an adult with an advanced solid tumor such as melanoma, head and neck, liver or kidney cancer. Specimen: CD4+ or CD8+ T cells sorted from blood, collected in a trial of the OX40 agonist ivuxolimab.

This CDR3 reads CAWTLGQGNHGYTF. The CDR3 nucleotides are TGTGCCTGGACCCTCGGACAGGGGAATCATGGCTACACCTTC. The chain employs TRBV30 and TRBJ1-2; TRBD1 matches 9 bases. The CDR3 length is 14 residues. Germline CDR1 reads GTSNPN; CDR2 reads SVGIG (reference sequence). With V trimmed by 4 bases and J by 6 bases, 9 bases remained unmatched.